Below are 2 T cell receptor beta chains sequenced from a single sample in a study of blood T cells in healthy people across ages. For the second PCR, which ran for about 7 to 11 cycles, a sample-barcoded 5' primer and a J-beta primer mix were used. MiXCR was run by TCRdb on the 5' RACE reads, yielding one entry per CDR3 protein. This sample has 1.8 million or so distinct CDR3 sequences, with around 42% found just once. The specimen was blood. These receptors were taken from a human donor in good health.

This clonotype was counted only a few times. The chain recombines TRBV28 with TRBJ1-6, with D unresolved. Germline V gene lookup returns CDR1 MDHEN and CDR2 SYDVKM. Trimming removed 4 bases at V and 9 bases at J, with 10 bases between. The CDR3 spans 13 residues. The chain's CDR3 is CASSSLQASPLHF. Here the CDR3 DNA reads TGTGCCAGCAGTTCACTTCAGGCTTCACCCCTCCACTTT.

The chain couples TRBV12-3 or TRBV12-4 to TRBJ2-2; maybe TRBD1 (6 bases). The CDR3 spans 14 residues. Trimming cost V 3 bases and J 6 bases, with 11 bases left between them. The CDR3 is CASSFSTGSGELFF. In nucleotides, the CDR3 is TGTGCCAGCAGTTTCTCGACAGGATCCGGGGAGCTGTTTTTT.